The 11 T cell receptor beta chains reported below all come from one sample, sequenced in a study of radiotherapy plus CTLA-4 blockade in lung cancer. Here immunoSEQ multiplex PCR was the method, and the copy in TCRdb shows in-frame clones only, minus some. The sample has tens of thousands of clones; 77% are singletons. The sample in question was peripheral blood, obtained from a patient treated with radiotherapy plus ipilimumab. All receptors come from a human donor with non-small cell lung cancer whose response to radiotherapy plus ipilimumab could not be evaluated.

CDR3 in DNA: TGTGCCAGCAGCTTAGCGGAGACAGGCAATGAGCAGTTCTTC. This translates into CASSLAETGNEQFF. This chain joins TRBV7-3 and TRBJ2-1, with D tentatively TRBD1 (6 bases). Germline V lookup: CDR1 SGHTA, CDR2 FQGTGA. CDR3 size: 14 residues. V was shortened by 2 bases and J by 6 bases, with 11 bases between the two germline ends.

A note on this clone: The CDR3 carries no conserved terminal phenylalanine or tryptophan, so it likely arises from a read error. The gene calls are TRBV28 and TRBJ2-7, with 9 bases aligning to TRBD2. This CDR3 has 14 residues. V lost 4 bases to trimming and J lost 5 bases; unmatched junction nucleotides: 6. Germline CDR1 reads MDHEN; CDR2 reads SYDVKM. CDR3: CASSSPGLADEQYL. CDR3 sequence (DNA): TGTGCCAGCAGTTCGCCGGGACTAGCAGACGAGCAGTACCTC.

V gene TRBV4-1 combines with J gene TRBJ1-5; 7 nucleotides match TRBD1. Germline V gene lookup returns CDR1 MGHRA and CDR2 YSYEKL. With V trimmed by 4 bases and J by 3 bases, 12 bases remained unmatched. CDR3 length: 17 amino acids. Here the CDR3 reads CASSPGQTGINNQPQHF. CDR3 in DNA: TGCGCCAGCAGCCCTGGACAGACAGGGATTAACAATCAGCCCCAGCATTTT.

The chain recombines TRBV7-3 with TRBJ1-6, with D possibly matching TRBD1 (5 bases). From germline, CDR1 is SGHTA and CDR2 FQGTGA. The CDR3 contains 15 residues. Trimming pared 5 bases from V and 5 bases from J, leaving 13 bases between. CDR3 sequence (DNA): TGTGCCAGCAGCCTTTTCGGGGGGGATAATTCACCCCTCCACTTT. It codes for CASSLFGGDNSPLHF.

This clone was observed once. The chain links TRBV5-1 to TRBJ2-2, with unresolved D. Trimming removed 1 base from V and 8 bases from J, with 9 bases in between. In germline, CDR1 is SGHRS, CDR2 YFSETQ. The CDR3 runs to 13 residues. The CDR3 coding sequence is TGCGCCAGCAGCTTGATGGGCACGGGGGAGCTGTTTTTT. Amino acids: CASSLMGTGELFF.

Only a few counts were recorded for this clone. V is TRBV27 and J is TRBJ2-7, with 7 bases matching TRBD1. V dropped 2 bases and J dropped 2; count of bases not matched to a gene: 9. CDR1 is MNHEY and CDR2 is SMNVEV in the germline V gene (reference sequence). The CDR3 extends over 16 amino acids. CDR3 amino acids: CASSLASGTVTYEQYF. CDR3 coding DNA: TGTGCCAGCAGTTTAGCCTCCGGGACAGTGACCTACGAGCAGTACTTC.

The chain has TRBV15 and TRBJ1-6; 9 positions match TRBD1. V shed 3 bases, J shed 10 bases, and the junction held 10 bases outside the gene matches. The CDR3 is 16 amino acids. The germline gives CDR1 LNHNV, CDR2 YYDKDF (reference sequence). The CDR3, as DNA: TGTGCCACCAGCAGGGAAGACAGGGGGGCAGGGTCACCCCTCCACTTT. It specifies CATSREDRGAGSPLHF.

This chain joins TRBV6-1 and TRBJ1-3; a possible D gene is TRBD1 (6 bases). Germline V gives CDR1 MNHNS, CDR2 SASEGT. The CDR3 runs to 16 residues. V was clipped by 4 bases and J by 2 bases, with 15 bases between them. Written as DNA, the CDR3 is TGTGCCAGCAGTGCAACAGGGATAGAAACTGGAAACACCATATATTTT. Translated, it gives CASSATGIETGNTIYF.

This clone was seen a handful of times. V is TRBV7-9 and J is TRBJ2-1, with 9 positions matching TRBD1. J was trimmed by 8 bases and V by 10 bases; bases with no gene match: 9. The germline gives CDR1 SEHNR, CDR2 FQNEAQ (reference sequence). This CDR3 comprises 13 residues. The CDR3 sequence: CATPDRGGDEQFF. The CDR3 bases are TGTGCCACCCCGGACAGGGGCGGCGATGAGCAGTTCTTC.

The CDR3 here is CASSFTGVGEQYF. For the CDR3, the DNA is TGTGCCAGCAGCTTTACAGGGGTGGGGGAGCAGTACTTC. The rearrangement uses TRBV7-7 and TRBJ2-7, with 7 positions matching TRBD1. Germline values: CDR1 SSHAT, CDR2 FNYEAQ (reference sequence). This CDR3 has 13 residues. V dropped 3 bases and J dropped 7; count of bases not matched to a gene: 6.

The chain has TRBV28 and TRBJ2-1; no definite D call. Germline assignment: CDR1 MDHEN and CDR2 SYDVKM. V lost 10 bases, J lost 5 bases, and 12 bases lay in between. The CDR3 covers 12 residues. CDR3 sequence: CAISRVNNEQFF. DNA for the CDR3: TGTGCCATCTCCCGAGTCAACAATGAGCAGTTCTTC.